The next 10 T cell receptor beta chains were all read from a single sample in a study of CD8 T cells in Susac syndrome. An input of roughly 0.5 to 1 ug of RNA was subjected to reverse transcription using random hexamers. From the immunoSEQ multiplex PCR reads, TCRdb called clonotypes with MiXCR, one entry per CDR3 protein. The sample yields 400,000 or so distinct CDR3 sequences, around 83% seen once. The sequenced sample consisted of CD8+ T cells from PBMCs. The receptors derive from a human donor with multiple sclerosis.

The chain carries TRBV30 and TRBJ1-2; 7 nucleotides agree with TRBD1. This CDR3 contains 14 residues. V dropped 4 bases and J dropped 5; count of bases not matched to a gene: 10. CDR1 is GTSNPN, CDR2 SVGIG, per germline (reference sequence). The CDR3 nucleotides are TGTGCCTGGACCCCCCGGGACAGATTATATGGCTACACCTTC. Translation gives CAWTPRDRLYGYTF.

The CDR3 sequence: CASRSGTGAQPQHF. As DNA, the CDR3 is TGTGCCAGCAGATCCGGGACAGGGGCTCAGCCCCAGCATTTT. The genes are TRBV12-3 or TRBV12-4 and TRBJ1-5; 10 bases align to TRBD1. With V trimmed by 6 bases and J by 6 bases, 5 bases remained unmatched. The CDR3 spans 14 residues.

The rearrangement uses TRBV12-3 or TRBV12-4 and TRBJ2-3, with D perhaps TRBD1 (5 bases). The CDR3 totals 15 residues. The V gene lost 0 bases and the J gene lost 2 bases, with 9 bases spanning the gap. CDR3 in amino acids: CASSLAGRDTDTQYF. CDR3 bases: TGTGCCAGCAGTTTAGCGGGCAGGGACACAGATACGCAGTATTTT.

The chain links TRBV15 to TRBJ1-1, with a weak D call TRBD1 (6 bases). The CDR3 covers 15 residues. V dropped 2 bases and J dropped 1 base, with 11 bases sitting between them. Per germline, CDR1 LNHNV and CDR2 YYDKDF (reference sequence). In DNA, the CDR3 is TGTGCCACCAGCAGAAACAGGGTCTCGAACACTGAAGCTTTCTTT. Its protein is CATSRNRVSNTEAFF.

The chain couples TRBV4-1 to TRBJ1-1, with a possible D match to TRBD1 (6 bases). The CDR3 runs 13 residues. The ends were cut back, 3 bases at V and 4 bases at J, with 9 bases in the middle. CDR1 is MGHRA, CDR2 YSYEKL, per germline. The CDR3 loop is CASSQKQGTEAFF. CDR3 sequence (DNA): TGCGCCAGCAGCCAGAAACAGGGCACTGAAGCTTTCTTT.

As DNA, the CDR3 is TGTGCCATCGAAGGGTGCGCAAAGACCTCCTCCTACGAGCAGTACTTC. Amino acids: CAIEGCAKTSSYEQYF. This rearrangement joins TRBV25-1 to TRBJ2-7; D unresolved. Trimming took 10 bases from V and 0 from J, leaving 22 bases between them. CDR3 length: 16 residues. Germline V gene data show CDR1 as MGHDK and CDR2 as SYGVNS.

Notes on this clonotype: A read error may account for a junction end that differs from germline. In DNA, the CDR3 is TGCGCCAGCAGCCAAGACCGGCGGGGTGTCTTT. This sequence encodes CASSQDRRGVF. The gene calls are TRBV4-1 and TRBJ1-1, with unresolved D. CDR3 length equals 11 residues. Per the germline V gene, CDR1 is MGHRA and CDR2 is YSYEKL.

The V gene is TRBV30, the J gene TRBJ1-1; D is ambiguous. The CDR3 totals 15 residues. Germline CDR1 GTSNPN, CDR2 SVGIG (reference sequence). The V and J ends lost 1 base and 3 bases respectively, with 15 bases between them. CDR3 nucleotide sequence: TGTGCCTGGAGTGCCTCCGTCGACCGCTACACTGAAGCTTTCTTT. Translating gives CAWSASVDRYTEAFF.

The chain carries TRBV7-2 and TRBJ1-1, with D hard to call. Trimming shortened V by 2 bases and J by 2 bases, and 15 bases separated the two germline ends. Germline CDR1 is SGHTA and CDR2 is FQGNSA. This CDR3 contains 16 residues. This chain's CDR3 is CASSLLRAIGNTEAFF. The DNA of the CDR3 is TGTGCCAGCAGCTTACTCCGGGCCATAGGAAACACTGAAGCTTTCTTT.

V gene TRBV30 combines with J gene TRBJ2-7; 10 bases line up with TRBD2. The germline V gene encodes CDR1 GTSNPN and CDR2 SVGIG (reference sequence). J was trimmed by 3 bases and V by 5 bases; bases with no gene match: 4. The CDR3 length is 13 residues. This CDR3 is CAWRPSGGYEQYF. The CDR3 DNA reads TGTGCCTGGCGCCCTAGCGGGGGCTACGAGCAGTACTTC.